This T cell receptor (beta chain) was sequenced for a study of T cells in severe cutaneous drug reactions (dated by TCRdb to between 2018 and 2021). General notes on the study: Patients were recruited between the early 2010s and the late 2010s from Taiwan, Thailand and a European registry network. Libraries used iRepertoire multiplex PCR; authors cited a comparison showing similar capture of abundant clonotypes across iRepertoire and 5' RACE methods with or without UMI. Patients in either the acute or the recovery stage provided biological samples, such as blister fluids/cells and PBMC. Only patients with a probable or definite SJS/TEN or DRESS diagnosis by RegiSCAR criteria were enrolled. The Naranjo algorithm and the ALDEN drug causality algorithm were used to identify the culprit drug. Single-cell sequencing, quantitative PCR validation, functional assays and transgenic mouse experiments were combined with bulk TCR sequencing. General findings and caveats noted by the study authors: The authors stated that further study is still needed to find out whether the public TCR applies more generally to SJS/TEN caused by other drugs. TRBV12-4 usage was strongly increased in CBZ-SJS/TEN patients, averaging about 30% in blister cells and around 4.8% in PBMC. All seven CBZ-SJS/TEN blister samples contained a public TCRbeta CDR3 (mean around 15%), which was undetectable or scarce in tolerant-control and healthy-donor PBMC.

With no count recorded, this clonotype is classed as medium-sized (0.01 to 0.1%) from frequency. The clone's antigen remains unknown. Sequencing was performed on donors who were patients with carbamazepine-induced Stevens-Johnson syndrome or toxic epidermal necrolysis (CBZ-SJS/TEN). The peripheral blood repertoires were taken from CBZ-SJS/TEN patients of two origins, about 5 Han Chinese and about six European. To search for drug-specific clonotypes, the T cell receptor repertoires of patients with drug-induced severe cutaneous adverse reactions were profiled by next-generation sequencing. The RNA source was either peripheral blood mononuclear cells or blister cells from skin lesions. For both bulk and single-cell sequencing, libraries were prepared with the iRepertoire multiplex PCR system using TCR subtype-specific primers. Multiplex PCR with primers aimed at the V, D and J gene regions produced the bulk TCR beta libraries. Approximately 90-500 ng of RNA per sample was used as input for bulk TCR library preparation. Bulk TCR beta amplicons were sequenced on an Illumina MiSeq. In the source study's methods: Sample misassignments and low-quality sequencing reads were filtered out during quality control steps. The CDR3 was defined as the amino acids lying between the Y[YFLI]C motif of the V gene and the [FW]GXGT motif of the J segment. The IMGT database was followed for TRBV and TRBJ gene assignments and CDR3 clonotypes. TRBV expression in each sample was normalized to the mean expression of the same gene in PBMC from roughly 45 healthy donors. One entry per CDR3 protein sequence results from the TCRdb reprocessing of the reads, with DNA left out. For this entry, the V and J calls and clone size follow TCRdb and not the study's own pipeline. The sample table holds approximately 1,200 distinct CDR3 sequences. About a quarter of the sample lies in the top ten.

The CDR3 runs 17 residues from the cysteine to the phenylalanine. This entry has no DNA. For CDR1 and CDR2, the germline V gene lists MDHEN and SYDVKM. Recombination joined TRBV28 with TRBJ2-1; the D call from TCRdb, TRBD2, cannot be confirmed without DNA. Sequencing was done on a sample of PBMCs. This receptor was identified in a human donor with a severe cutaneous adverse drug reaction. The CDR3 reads CASSTFRGAGGYNEQFF. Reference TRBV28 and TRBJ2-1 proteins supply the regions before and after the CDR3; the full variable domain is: DVKVTQSSRYLVKRTGEKVFLECVQDMDHENMFWYRQDPGLGLRLIYFSYDVKMKEKGDIPEGYSVSREKKERFSLILESASTNQTSMYLCASSTFRGAGGYNEQFFGPGTRLTVL.